What follows are 16 T cell receptor beta chains derived from one specimen sequenced in a study of immune evolution from preneoplasia to lung adenocarcinoma. Using immunoSEQ multiplex PCR, the repertoire was profiled, and TCRdb retains in-frame clones only, with some absent. The table records about 7,600 clones, around 80% of them present only once. Input material: FFPE adjacent normal lung tissue. These receptor sequences come from a person aged 65 to 85 with lung adenocarcinoma.

V gene TRBV19 combines with J gene TRBJ2-7, with 7 bases aligning to TRBD1. Trimming took 7 bases from V and 0 from J; bases not matched to a gene: 3. The CDR3 is 13 amino acids. Germline CDR1 reads LNHDA; CDR2 reads SQIVND (reference sequence). DNA of the CDR3: TGTGCCAGTATGGGACAGAGCTCCTACGAGCAGTACTTC. It encodes CASMGQSSYEQYF.

V is TRBV5-1 and J is TRBJ2-7; D is perhaps TRBD1 or TRBD2 (5 bases each). The ends were cut back, 5 bases at V and 2 bases at J, with 20 bases in the middle. The CDR3 loop spans 16 amino acids. The germline gives CDR1 SGHRS, CDR2 YFSETQ. The CDR3 region is CASRRGQAALTYEQYF. CDR3 nucleotide sequence: TGCGCCAGCAGGAGGGGTCAAGCGGCCCTAACCTACGAGCAGTACTTC. Drawing the rest from reference TRBV5-1 and TRBJ2-7, the complete variable domain is KAGVTQTPRYLIKTRGQQVTLSCSPISGHRSVSWYQQTPGQGLQFLFEYFSETQRNKGNFPGRFSGRQFSNSRSEMNVSTLELGDSALYLCASRRGQAALTYEQYFGPGTRLTVT.

V gene TRBV19 combines with J gene TRBJ1-1; maybe TRBD1 (5 bases). CDR3 size: 14 residues. V was pared by 6 bases and J by 3 bases, with 14 bases between. Germline V lookup: CDR1 LNHDA, CDR2 SQIVND (reference sequence). CDR3: CASSLGAYYTEAFF. The CDR3 DNA is TGTGCCAGTAGCCTAGGGGCATACTACACTGAAGCTTTCTTT.

This clone was found a few times. The rearrangement uses TRBV18 and TRBJ1-1; the D gene is possibly TRBD1 (5 bases). The CDR3 covers 16 residues. Per the germline V gene, CDR1 is KGHSH and CDR2 is LQKENI. V lost 1 base, J lost 6 bases, and 18 bases lay in between. CDR3 nucleotides: TGTGCCAGCTCACCACGGGGCGGCAGGGTGGGCGCTGAAGCTTTCTTT. Residues: CASSPRGGRVGAEAFF.

This clone was counted a single time. This sequence joins TRBV6-1 and TRBJ1-5; tentative D call: TRBD1 (6 bases). From germline, CDR1 is MNHNS and CDR2 SASEGT. Trimming shortened V by 0 bases and J by 3 bases, and 18 bases separated the two germline ends. The CDR3 spans 18 residues. CDR3 protein: CASSEASSGTLLNQPQHF. The CDR3 nucleotides are TGTGCCAGCAGTGAAGCGTCGAGTGGGACACTGCTCAATCAGCCCCAGCATTTT.

The J gene is TRBJ2-4, the V gene TRBV5-1; possible D gene TRBD2, 6 bases. The CDR3 is 15 amino acids. The ends were cut back, 2 bases at V and 3 bases at J, with 12 bases in the middle. Per the germline V gene, CDR1 is SGHRS and CDR2 is YFSETQ. The CDR3 loop is CASSLVGGDKNIQYF. CDR3 coding DNA: TGCGCCAGCAGCTTAGTGGGGGGTGACAAAAACATTCAGTACTTC.

V gene TRBV10-3 combines with J gene TRBJ2-5, with 11 bases that match TRBD2. CDR3 size: 13 residues. V gave up 11 bases and J gave up 5 bases; unmatched junction bases: 7. CDR1 is ENHRY and CDR2 is SYGVKD in the germline V gene. CDR3 DNA: TGTGCCGTTGGGACTAGCGGAGTGGAGACCCAGTACTTC. This translates into CAVGTSGVETQYF.

The chain couples TRBV30 to TRBJ2-2; TRBD1 is a possible D gene (5 bases). The CDR3 has 17 residues. V was trimmed by 0 bases and J by 6 bases, leaving 20 bases between them. The germline V gene has CDR1 GTSNPN and CDR2 SVGIG (reference sequence). This CDR3 is CAWSVVMAGIGPGELFF. The CDR3 region has the DNA TGTGCCTGGAGTGTGGTTATGGCAGGGATCGGGCCCGGGGAGCTGTTTTTT.

The chain links TRBV6-5 to TRBJ2-1; tentatively, D is TRBD1 (5 bases). Per the germline V gene, CDR1 is MNHEY and CDR2 is SVGAGI. The germline V and J ends were trimmed by 1 base and 7 bases, with 17 bases remaining between them. This CDR3 has 16 amino acids. The CDR3 nucleotides are TGTGCCAGCAGTTACTTTGACGGTCAGGGCCGGAATGAGCAGTTCTTC. Protein: CASSYFDGQGRNEQFF.

V is TRBV7-8 and J is TRBJ2-5; D unclear. The CDR3 is 16 amino acids. V gave up 2 bases and J gave up 1 base, with 14 bases separating them. From germline, CDR1 is SGHVS and CDR2 FQNEAQ. The CDR3 DNA reads as TGTGCCAGCAGCTTAACCATTATGGCGATCCAAGAGACCCAGTACTTC. Translating it yields CASSLTIMAIQETQYF.

The chain recombines TRBV4-1 with TRBJ2-3; tentative D call: TRBD2 (7 bases). Germline CDR1 reads MGHRA; CDR2 reads YSYEKL. The CDR3 has 16 residues. V lost 5 bases and J lost 2, with 17 bases in between. CDR3 sequence: CASSGKRGGPTDTQYF. DNA of the CDR3: TGCGCCAGCAGCGGGAAGAGGGGGGGCCCCACAGATACGCAGTATTTT.

The chain is built from TRBV5-6 and TRBJ2-7; D is possibly TRBD2 (5 bases). Looked up from germline, CDR1 is SGHDT and CDR2 is YYEEEE. V was pared by 4 bases and J by 6 bases, with 14 bases between. CDR3 length: 13 amino acids. CDR3: CASSPRGLGEQYF. CDR3 DNA: TGTGCCAGCAGCCCGCGAGGGCTAGGCGAGCAGTACTTC.

The chain has TRBV27 and TRBJ2-7, with D tentatively TRBD1 (5 bases). The V gene lost 4 bases and the J gene lost 3 bases, with 13 bases spanning the gap. Germline loops: CDR1 MNHEY, CDR2 SMNVEV (reference sequence). There are 14 residues in the CDR3. The CDR3 DNA reads as TGTGCCAGCAGTTCGCCAGGGCTGGGCTACGAGCAGTACTTC. This sequence encodes CASSSPGLGYEQYF.

J is TRBJ2-2 and V is TRBV7-8; 10 bases map to TRBD1. Per the germline V gene, CDR1 is SGHVS and CDR2 is FQNEAQ. Germline trimming cut 6 bases from V and 4 bases from J; bases unmatched to any gene: 5. The CDR3 contains 15 residues. Written as DNA, the CDR3 is TGTGCCAGCAGACCCGGGACAGGGGTCACCGGGGAGCTGTTTTTT. Translating gives CASRPGTGVTGELFF.

The chain uses TRBV30 and TRBJ2-5; D not resolved. Germline assignment: CDR1 GTSNPN and CDR2 SVGIG (reference sequence). With 0 bases removed from V and 7 bases from J, the gap between germline ends came to 6 bases. This CDR3 contains 11 residues. This CDR3 is CAWSVPGTQYF. The CDR3 region has the DNA TGTGCCTGGAGTGTACCCGGGACCCAGTACTTC.

J is TRBJ2-5 and V is TRBV30, with 15 bases fitting TRBD2. Germline V gene data show CDR1 as GTSNPN and CDR2 as SVGIG (reference sequence). The CDR3 totals 18 residues. V dropped 2 bases and J dropped 4; count of bases not matched to a gene: 11. Written as DNA, the CDR3 is TGTGCCTGGAGTAGAGGGGCACCGGGACTAGCGGGAGGAGAGACCCAGTACTTC. It specifies CAWSRGAPGLAGGETQYF.